The TCR beta chain under discussion was sequenced for a study of shared clonotypes between healthy human individuals. Method: immunoSEQ multiplex PCR; TCRdb's copy keeps in-frame clones and lacks some. The sample records fewer than 850,000 clones, about 78% being singletons. Everyone who donated was a Caucasian adult who lived in Nashville, Tennessee. In this sample, this clone turned up a few times. Sequenced: memory CD4+ T cells sorted from blood. Subset given: CD45RA-negative fraction. The sequence was collected from a woman in her twenties or thirties in good health.

In DNA, the CDR3 is TGTGCCAGTAGTAGAAGGGGTATCACTGAAGCTTTCTTT. Translation gives CASSRRGITEAFF. V is TRBV19 and J is TRBJ1-1, with D maybe TRBD1 (5 bases). V was clipped by 4 bases and J by 4 bases, with 10 bases between them. The length of the CDR3 is 13 residues. CDR1 LNHDA and CDR2 SQIVND come from the germline V gene (reference sequence).